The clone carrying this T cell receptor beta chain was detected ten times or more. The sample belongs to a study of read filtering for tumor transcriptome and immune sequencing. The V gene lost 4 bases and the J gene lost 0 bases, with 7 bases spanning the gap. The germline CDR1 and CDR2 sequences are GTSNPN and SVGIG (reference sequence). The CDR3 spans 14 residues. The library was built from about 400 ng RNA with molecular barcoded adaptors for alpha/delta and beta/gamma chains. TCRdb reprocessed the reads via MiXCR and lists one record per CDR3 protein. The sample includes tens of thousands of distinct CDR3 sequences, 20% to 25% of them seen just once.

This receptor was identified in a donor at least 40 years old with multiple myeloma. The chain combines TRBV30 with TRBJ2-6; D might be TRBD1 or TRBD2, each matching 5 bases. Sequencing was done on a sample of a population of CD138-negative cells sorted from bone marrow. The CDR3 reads CAWTRGSGANVLTF. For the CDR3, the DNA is TGTGCCTGGACGAGGGGCTCTGGGGCCAACGTCCTGACTTTC.